One sample yielded the 21 T cell receptor beta chains listed below, sequenced in a study of T cells in Graves' hyperthyroidism and ophthalmopathy (dated by TCRdb to between 2018 and 2021). The library was prepared using multiplex PCR. The instrument was an Illumina HiSeq 2000. TCR beta CDR3 regions were amplified from RNA transcripts. For the first round of RT-PCR on the TCR CDR3, the HTBI primer set was used together with the Qiagen OneStep RT-PCR kit. The public reads were reprocessed in TCRdb via fastp at Q25 and MiXCR, keeping in-frame beta chains. Each record represents a unique CDR3 protein, reported with the most common genes and DNA among its rows. This sample comprises roughly 710,000 distinct CDR3 sequences, 30% to 40% of them detected only once. The ten largest clones capture around 30% of the sample. Sequenced: blood. The receptor source for this set is a woman aged 40 to 50 with Graves' hyperthyroidism.

This clonotype has more than one count but fewer than ten. This chain links TRBV6-6 with TRBJ1-2; tentatively, D is TRBD1 (5 bases). CDR1 and CDR2 from the germline V gene are MNHNY and SVGAGI (reference sequence). V was cut by 8 bases and J by 5 bases, with 18 bases left in between. The CDR3 is 14 residues long. The CDR3 sequence is CASVRAEGRYGYTF. The CDR3 bases are TGTGCCAGCGTTAGAGCCGAGGGGAGATATGGCTACACCTTC.

Worth noting for this clonotype: A clone one base away is much larger, so this may be a read error. J is TRBJ1-1 and V is TRBV20-1; 10 bases line up with TRBD1. The CDR3 totals 14 residues. Germline V gene sequence: CDR1 DFQATT, CDR2 SNEGSKA (reference sequence). The CDR3 DNA follows: TGCAGTGCAAGGACAGGGGGTTTGAACACTGACGCTTTCTTT. Its translation: CSARTGGLNTDAFF.

Comments on this clonotype: A much larger clone differs from this one at a single base, so this may be a read error. V is TRBV7-6 and J is TRBJ2-7; TRBD1 matches 9 bases. The J segment lost 0 bases and the V segment lost 5 bases, leaving 2 bases of the junction unmatched. The germline CDR1 and CDR2 sequences are SGHVS and FNYEAQ. There are 14 residues in the CDR3. The CDR3 loop is CASSETGGSYEQYF. The CDR3 DNA reads as TGTGCCAGCAGCGAGACAGGGGGCTCCTACGAGCAGTACTTC. Complete variable domain (other parts from reference TRBV7-6 and TRBJ2-7): GAGVSQSPRYKVTKRGQDVALRCDPISGHVSLYWYRQALGQGPEFLTYFNYEAQQDKSGLPNDRFSAERPEGSISTLTIQRTEQRDSAMYRCASSETGGSYEQYFGPGTRLTVT.

This clonotype was counted at least ten times. V and J are TRBV7-2 and TRBJ2-2; D gene ambiguous. The V and J ends lost 4 bases and 6 bases respectively, with 6 bases between them. Germline CDR1 reads SGHTA; CDR2 reads FQGNSA. This CDR3 region has 12 residues. CDR3 region: CASSYFSGELFF. CDR3 DNA: TGTGCCAGCAGCTACTTCTCCGGGGAGCTGTTTTTT.

The CDR3 bases are TGTGCCAGCTCACCACAGACTGGGTCCGGCACTGAAGCTTTCTTT. Its translation is CASSPQTGSGTEAFF. The V gene is TRBV9, the J gene TRBJ1-1; D unclear. This CDR3 has 15 residues. The germline V gene has CDR1 SGDLS and CDR2 YYNGEE. The V gene lost 7 bases and the J gene lost 4 bases, with 20 bases spanning the gap.

The gene calls are TRBV20-1 and TRBJ2-5; 7 nucleotides agree with TRBD2. The J call is uncertain, as TRBJ2-1 better fits the DNA end. The CDR3 totals 10 residues. Germline V gene sequence: CDR1 DFQATT, CDR2 SNEGSKA (reference sequence). The chain's CDR3 is CSATSEEQFF. The CDR3 region has the DNA TGCAGTGCCACTAGCGAAGAGCAGTTCTTC.

This clonotype was observed many times. The chain has TRBV20-1 and TRBJ1-6; D is undetermined. V was clipped by 0 bases and J by 6 bases, with 12 bases between them. This CDR3 has 15 residues. CDR1 and CDR2 (germline): DFQATT, SNEGSKA (reference sequence). CDR3 sequence reads: CSAREEETANSPLHF. Here the CDR3 DNA reads TGCAGTGCTAGAGAAGAGGAGACTGCTAATTCACCCCTCCACTTT.

This clonotype was found many times. This rearrangement joins TRBV7-8 to TRBJ1-3, with 9 bases identical to TRBD1. The ends lost 5 bases at V and 3 bases at J; junction bases unmatched: 8. The germline CDR1 and CDR2 sequences are SGHVS and FQNEAQ. The CDR3 runs to 16 residues. The CDR3 nucleotides read TGTGCCAGCAGCCGGATACAGGGGGCCGGTGGAAACACCATATATTTT. Translation: CASSRIQGAGGNTIYF.

The chain combines TRBV10-3 with TRBJ1-4; 7 bases map to TRBD1. This CDR3 contains 14 residues. The germline gives CDR1 ENHRY, CDR2 SYGVKD. Unmatched junction bases numbered 11, after V lost 8 bases and J lost 8 bases. The CDR3 spells CAIQDRLIREKLFF. The CDR3 bases are TGTGCCATCCAGGACAGGCTAATAAGGGAAAAACTGTTTTTT.

This sequence joins TRBV11-2 and TRBJ1-2; D is ambiguous. This CDR3 has 12 residues. The germline V and J ends were trimmed by 1 base and 13 bases, with 13 bases remaining between them. Looked up from germline, CDR1 is SGHAT and CDR2 is FQNNGV. This CDR3 reads CASSLGDGESTF. CDR3 coding DNA: TGTGCCAGCAGCTTAGGAGACGGGGAATCCACCTTC.

The chain carries TRBV12-3 or TRBV12-4 and TRBJ1-2; 7 nucleotides agree with TRBD1. V lost 2 bases and J lost 6; bases outside the gene matches: 9. The CDR3 contains 15 residues. CDR3 in amino acids: CASSLYPGTVDGYTF. The DNA of the CDR3 is TGTGCCAGCAGTTTATATCCCGGGACAGTGGATGGCTACACCTTC.

About this clonotype itself: One end of the junction is discordant with germline, which a read error may explain. The rearrangement links TRBV5-1 to TRBJ2-7, with 9 bases lining up with TRBD2. The CDR3 loop spans 16 amino acids. Germline CDR1 SGHRS, CDR2 YFSETQ. CDR3: CAWSQLRREGSYEQYF. In DNA form, the CDR3 reads TGTGCCTGGAGTCAACTGCGGCGGGAGGGCTCCTACGAGCAGTACTTC.

The chain has TRBV7-9 and TRBJ2-7, with D uncertain. TRBJ2-1 matches the DNA end more closely, so the J call is doubtful. The CDR3 runs to 14 residues. Germline assignment: CDR1 SEHNR and CDR2 FQNEAQ (reference sequence). This CDR3 is CASSLANQYNEQFF. The CDR3 nucleotides are TGTGCCAGCAGCTTAGCGAACCAGTACAATGAGCAGTTCTTC.

The gene calls are TRBV7-3 and TRBJ2-5; unclear D gene. CDR1 is SGHTA and CDR2 is FQGTGA in the germline V gene. CDR3 size: 15 residues. V lost 3 bases and J lost 4, with 15 bases in between. This chain's CDR3 is CASSLGKGNRETQYF. CDR3 sequence (DNA): TGTGCCAGCAGCTTGGGGAAAGGAAATCGAGAGACCCAGTACTTC.

A remark on this clonotype: One base away lies a much larger clone, so this may be a sequencing read error. V is TRBV6-6 and J is TRBJ1-3; D unclear. In germline, CDR1 is MNHNY, CDR2 SVGAGI (reference sequence). This CDR3 comprises 13 residues. CDR3: CAGSPITGNTIYF. The CDR3 DNA follows: TGTGCCGGCAGTCCGATAACTGGAAACACCATATATTTT.

The chain uses TRBV5-6 and TRBJ2-5, with TRBD2 matching over 8 bases. Trimming at V came to 5 bases and at J to 1 base, leaving 10 bases not matched to a gene. The germline V gene encodes CDR1 SGHDT and CDR2 YYEEEE. CDR3 length: 16 residues. The CDR3 loop reads CASRAPGLGVQETQYF. DNA for the CDR3: TGTGCCAGCAGGGCGCCGGGACTAGGCGTCCAAGAGACCCAGTACTTC.

The V call is TRBV6-5, the J call TRBJ1-5; D is uncertain. Trimming cost V 4 bases and J 8 bases, with 18 bases left between them. The CDR3 runs 15 residues. CDR1 and CDR2 (germline): MNHEY, SVGAGI. CDR3 loop: CASSLTAPYQEPQHF. The DNA for the CDR3 is TGTGCCAGCAGTTTAACAGCACCTTATCAGGAGCCCCAGCATTTT.

The sample holds many counts of this clonotype. The chain is built from TRBV2 and TRBJ2-2; weak D call: TRBD2 (5 bases). Trimming shortened V by 4 bases and J by 6 bases, and 12 bases separated the two germline ends. CDR1 and CDR2 from the germline V gene are SNHLY and FYNNEI. This CDR3 is built from 14 residues. CDR3 DNA sequence: TGTGCCAGCAGTGTCGAAGGGAGCCCCGGGGAGCTGTTTTTT. Its protein is CASSVEGSPGELFF.

This clonotype was seen only a few times. Mismatch with germline at one junction end may stem from a read error. The chain is built from TRBV10-3 and TRBJ2-7, with D hard to call. The CDR3 is made up of 13 amino acids. Germline values: CDR1 ENHRY, CDR2 SYGVKD. CDR3 region: CASSLPPPYEQYF. In nucleotides, the CDR3 is TGTGCCAGCAGTTTACCGCCCCCCTACGAGCAGTACTTC.

This clonotype came up many times. The chain employs TRBV29-1 and TRBJ2-6; 7 positions agree with TRBD1. Looked up from germline, CDR1 is SQVTM and CDR2 is ANQGSEA. The ends lost 0 bases at V and 1 base at J; junction bases unmatched: 9. CDR3 length: 18 residues. The CDR3 bases are TGCAGCGTTGAAGATCCTCGACAGGGTCATTCTGGGGCCAACGTCCTGACTTTC. This codes for CSVEDPRQGHSGANVLTF.

This clonotype was recorded at least ten times. V and J are TRBV14 and TRBJ1-3, with D unresolved. Germline CDR1 and CDR2: SGHDN and FVKESK. The V gene lost 4 bases and the J gene lost 10 bases, with 8 bases spanning the gap. CDR3 size: 11 residues. CDR3 sequence (DNA): TGTGCCAGCAGCCCCCGCGGTACCATATATTTT. This encodes CASSPRGTIYF.